This entry concerns a single T cell receptor (beta chain). No antigen is known for it. This record belongs to a study of T cell responses to AZD1222 COVID-19 vaccine. General study results and limits: Spike regions recognized by vaccine-associated CD4 TCRs spanned the protein, led by 160-218 and 743-854. A mostly white British donor set with more females was recruited, and clonal diversity was possibly underestimated.

Trimming took 0 bases from V and 5 from J, leaving 8 bases between them. The CDR3 runs 13 residues. Germline loops: CDR1 SGHRS, CDR2 YFSETQ. Assay: immunoSEQ multiplex PCR; the TCRdb copy retains only in-frame clones and omits some. The table includes 150,000 or so clones, 85% to 90% detected once. The source of this sequence is an adult who received the MenACWY meningococcal vaccine as a control. The chain joins TRBV5-1 to TRBJ1-1; no reliable D call. The source was peripheral blood, collected 28 days after the second dose of the MenACWY control vaccine. CDR3 sequence reads: CASSLVLRTEAFF. As DNA, the CDR3 is TGCGCCAGCAGCTTGGTGCTACGAACTGAAGCTTTCTTT.